What follows is one T cell receptor beta chain and its context. It was from alopecia areata patients that lesional scalp punch biopsies and peripheral blood were collected. Reverse transcription of extracted RNA yielded cDNA, which provided the sequencing template. The data were produced by immunoSEQ multiplex PCR, yet TCRdb's version contains in-frame clones alone and is incomplete. The sample contains more than 200,000 clones, less than 80% of which appear only once. This entry is derived from a study of CD8+ T cells in alopecia areata. Study in general: Treated patients were dosed with oral tofacitinib, taking 5 to 10 mg twice daily.

Trimming pared 4 bases from V and 3 bases from J, leaving 13 bases between. The CDR3 is made up of 15 amino acids. CDR1 and CDR2 (germline): SGDLS, YYNGEE. Sequencing was performed on CD4+ T cells sorted from blood, taken at week 0. The source of this sequence is a human donor with alopecia areata. The chain employs TRBV9 and TRBJ1-4, with unresolved D. DNA of the CDR3: TGTGCCAGCAGCTTTCATGCGGTGCCTAATGAAAAACTGTTTTTT. Protein product: CASSFHAVPNEKLFF.